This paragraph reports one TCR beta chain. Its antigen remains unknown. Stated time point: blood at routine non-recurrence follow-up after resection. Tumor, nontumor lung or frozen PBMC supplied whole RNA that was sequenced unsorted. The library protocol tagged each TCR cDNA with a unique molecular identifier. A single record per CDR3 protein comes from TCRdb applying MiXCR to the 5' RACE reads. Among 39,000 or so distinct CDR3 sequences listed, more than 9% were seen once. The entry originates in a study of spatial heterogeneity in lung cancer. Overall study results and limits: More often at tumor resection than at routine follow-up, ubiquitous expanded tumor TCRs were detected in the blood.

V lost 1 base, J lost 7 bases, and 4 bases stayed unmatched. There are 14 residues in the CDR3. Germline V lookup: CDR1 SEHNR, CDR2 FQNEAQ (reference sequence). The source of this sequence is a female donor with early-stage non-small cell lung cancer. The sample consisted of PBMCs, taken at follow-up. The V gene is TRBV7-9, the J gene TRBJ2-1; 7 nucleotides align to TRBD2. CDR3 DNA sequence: TGTGCCAGCAGCTTAGGAGCGGGATCGAATGAGCAGTTCTTC. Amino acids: CASSLGAGSNEQFF.